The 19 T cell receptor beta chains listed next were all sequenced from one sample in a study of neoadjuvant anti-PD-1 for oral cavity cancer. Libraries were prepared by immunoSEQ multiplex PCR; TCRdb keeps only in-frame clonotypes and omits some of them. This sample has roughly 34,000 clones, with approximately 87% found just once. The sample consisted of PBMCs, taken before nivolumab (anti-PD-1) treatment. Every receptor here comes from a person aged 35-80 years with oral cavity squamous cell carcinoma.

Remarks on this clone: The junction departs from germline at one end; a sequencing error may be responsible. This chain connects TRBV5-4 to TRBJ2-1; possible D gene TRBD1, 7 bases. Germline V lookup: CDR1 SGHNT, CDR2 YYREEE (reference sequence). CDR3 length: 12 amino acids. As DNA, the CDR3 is TGTGCCAGCAGCTTCGGAGAAGACAGGGAGGTCTTC. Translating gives CASSFGEDREVF.

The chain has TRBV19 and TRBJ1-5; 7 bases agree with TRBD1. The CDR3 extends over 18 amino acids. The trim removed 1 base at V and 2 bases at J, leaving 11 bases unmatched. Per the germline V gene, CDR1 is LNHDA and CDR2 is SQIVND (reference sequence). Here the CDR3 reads CASSIATHRGGGNQPQHF. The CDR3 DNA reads TGTGCCAGTAGTATAGCTACACACAGGGGAGGCGGCAATCAGCCCCAGCATTTT. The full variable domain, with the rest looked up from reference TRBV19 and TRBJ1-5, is DGGITQSPKYLFRKEGQNVTLSCEQNLNHDAMYWYRQDPGQGLRLIYYSQIVNDFQKGDIAEGYSVSREKKESFPLTVTSAQKNPTAFYLCASSIATHRGGGNQPQHFGDGTRLSIL.

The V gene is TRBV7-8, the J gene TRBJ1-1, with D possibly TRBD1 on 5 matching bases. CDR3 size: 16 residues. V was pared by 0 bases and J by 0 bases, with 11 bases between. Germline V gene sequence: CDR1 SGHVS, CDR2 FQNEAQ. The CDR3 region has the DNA TGTGCCAGCAGCTTAGCATCCGGGACCGTGAACACTGAAGCTTTCTTT. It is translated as CASSLASGTVNTEAFF.

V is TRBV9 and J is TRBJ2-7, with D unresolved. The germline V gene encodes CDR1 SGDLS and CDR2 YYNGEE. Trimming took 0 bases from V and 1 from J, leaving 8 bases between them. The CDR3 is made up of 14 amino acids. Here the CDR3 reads CASSVETGSYEQYF. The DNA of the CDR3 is TGTGCCAGCAGCGTAGAGACTGGGTCCTACGAGCAGTACTTC.

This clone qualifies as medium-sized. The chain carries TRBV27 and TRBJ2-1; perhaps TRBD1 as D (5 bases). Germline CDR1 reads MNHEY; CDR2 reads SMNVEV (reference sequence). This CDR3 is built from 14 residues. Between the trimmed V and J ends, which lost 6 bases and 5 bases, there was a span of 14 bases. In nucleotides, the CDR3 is TGTGCCAGCAGGCTGCAGGGCGCCAACAATGAGCAGTTCTTC. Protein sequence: CASRLQGANNEQFF.

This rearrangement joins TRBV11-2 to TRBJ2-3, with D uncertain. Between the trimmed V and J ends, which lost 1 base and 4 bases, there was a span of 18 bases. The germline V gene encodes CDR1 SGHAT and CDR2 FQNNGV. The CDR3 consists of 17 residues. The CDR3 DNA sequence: TGTGCCAGCAGCTTAGGGGCGACCGCACCCCTCCCAGATACGCAGTATTTT. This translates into CASSLGATAPLPDTQYF.

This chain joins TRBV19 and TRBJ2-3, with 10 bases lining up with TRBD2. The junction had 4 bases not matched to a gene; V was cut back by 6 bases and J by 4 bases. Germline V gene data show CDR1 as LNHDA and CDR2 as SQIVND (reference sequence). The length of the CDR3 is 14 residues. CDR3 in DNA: TGTGCCAGTAGGAGCGGGGGGGCCGCAGATACGCAGTATTTT. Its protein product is CASRSGGAADTQYF.

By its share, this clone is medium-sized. CDR3 sequence: CASKRGTGDNYGYTF. The CDR3, as DNA: TGTGCCAGCAAGAGGGGGACAGGAGATAACTATGGCTACACCTTC. The V gene is TRBV27, the J gene TRBJ1-2; 8 nucleotides line up with TRBD1. Germline lookup yields CDR1 MNHEY and CDR2 SMNVEV (reference sequence). With V trimmed by 7 bases and J by 1 base, 8 bases remained unmatched. The CDR3 has 15 amino acids.

The CDR3 coding sequence is TGTGCCAGTAGTACCCTTCTTGGGGCGGGGGCAGATGAGCAGTTCTTC. This translates into CASSTLLGAGADEQFF. The V gene is TRBV19, the J gene TRBJ2-1, with a possible D match to TRBD2 (7 bases). V was pared by 4 bases and J by 8 bases, with 21 bases between. CDR3 length: 16 residues. Germline-derived CDR1 and CDR2 are LNHDA and SQIVND (reference sequence). Full variable domain (missing parts from reference TRBV19 and TRBJ2-1): DGGITQSPKYLFRKEGQNVTLSCEQNLNHDAMYWYRQDPGQGLRLIYYSQIVNDFQKGDIAEGYSVSREKKESFPLTVTSAQKNPTAFYLCASSTLLGAGADEQFFGPGTRLTVL.

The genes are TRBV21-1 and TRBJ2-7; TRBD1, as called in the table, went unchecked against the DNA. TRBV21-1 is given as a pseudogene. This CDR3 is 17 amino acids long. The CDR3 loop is CANGCHQERGSSYEQYF. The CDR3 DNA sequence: TGTGCCAACGGCTGCCATCAGGAAAGGGGGAGCTCCTACGAGCAGTACTTC.

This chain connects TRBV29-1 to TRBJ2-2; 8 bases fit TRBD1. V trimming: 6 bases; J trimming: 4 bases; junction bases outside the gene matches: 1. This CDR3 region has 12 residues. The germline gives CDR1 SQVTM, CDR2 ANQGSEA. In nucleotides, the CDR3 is TGCAGCGTCGGGACAGGCACCGGGGAGCTGTTTTTT. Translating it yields CSVGTGTGELFF.

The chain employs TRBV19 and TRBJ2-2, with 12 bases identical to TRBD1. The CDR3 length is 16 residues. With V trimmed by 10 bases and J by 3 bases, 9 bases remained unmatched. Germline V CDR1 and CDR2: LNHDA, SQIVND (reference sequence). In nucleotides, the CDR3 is TGTGCCACCCGGGACAGGGGGCGTGGGGACACCGGGGAGCTGTTTTTT. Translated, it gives CATRDRGRGDTGELFF.

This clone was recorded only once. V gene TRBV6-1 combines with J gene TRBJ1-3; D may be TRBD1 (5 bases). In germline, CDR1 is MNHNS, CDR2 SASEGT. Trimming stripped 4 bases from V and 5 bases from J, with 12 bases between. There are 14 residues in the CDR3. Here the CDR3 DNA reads TGTGCCAGCAGTGCCGCGGGACCCAGAAACACCATATATTTT. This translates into CASSAAGPRNTIYF.

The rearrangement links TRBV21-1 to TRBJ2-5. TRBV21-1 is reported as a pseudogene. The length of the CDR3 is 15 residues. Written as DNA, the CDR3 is TGTGCCAGCAGCCAGGCTACAGGGACTCTAGAGACCCAGTACTTC. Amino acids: CASSQATGTLETQYF.

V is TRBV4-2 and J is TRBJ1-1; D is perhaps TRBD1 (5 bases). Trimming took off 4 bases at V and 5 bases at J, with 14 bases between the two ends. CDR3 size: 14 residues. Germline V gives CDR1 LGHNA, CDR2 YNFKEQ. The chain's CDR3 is CASSRGGDQTEAFF. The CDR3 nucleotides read TGTGCCAGCAGCCGGGGAGGGGATCAGACTGAAGCTTTCTTT.

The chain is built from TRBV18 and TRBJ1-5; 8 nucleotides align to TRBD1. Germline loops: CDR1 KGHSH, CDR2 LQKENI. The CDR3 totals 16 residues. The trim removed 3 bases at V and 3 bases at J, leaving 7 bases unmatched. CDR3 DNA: TGTGCCAGCTCACCGGGGACAGGAGGGAACAATCAGCCCCAGCATTTT. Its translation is CASSPGTGGNNQPQHF.

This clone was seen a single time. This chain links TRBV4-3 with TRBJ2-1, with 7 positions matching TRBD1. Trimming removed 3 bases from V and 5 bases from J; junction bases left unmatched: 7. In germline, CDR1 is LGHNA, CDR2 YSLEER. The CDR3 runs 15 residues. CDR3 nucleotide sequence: TGCGCCAGCAGCCAGCTCACAGGGGTACACAATGAGCAGTTCTTC. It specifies CASSQLTGVHNEQFF.

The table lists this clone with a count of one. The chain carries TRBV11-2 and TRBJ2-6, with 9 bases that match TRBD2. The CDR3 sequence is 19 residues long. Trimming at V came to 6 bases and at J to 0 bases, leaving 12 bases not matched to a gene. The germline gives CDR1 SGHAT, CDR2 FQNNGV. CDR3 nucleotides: TGTGCCAGCAGACGCCCGGGACTAGCTCCTTTCTCTGGGGCCAACGTCCTGACTTTC. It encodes CASRRPGLAPFSGANVLTF.

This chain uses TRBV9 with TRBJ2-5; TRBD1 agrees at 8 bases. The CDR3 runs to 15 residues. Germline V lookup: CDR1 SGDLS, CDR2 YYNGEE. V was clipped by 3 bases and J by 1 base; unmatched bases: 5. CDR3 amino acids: CASSALTGAQETQYF. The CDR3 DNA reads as TGTGCCAGCAGCGCGTTGACAGGGGCCCAAGAGACCCAGTACTTC.